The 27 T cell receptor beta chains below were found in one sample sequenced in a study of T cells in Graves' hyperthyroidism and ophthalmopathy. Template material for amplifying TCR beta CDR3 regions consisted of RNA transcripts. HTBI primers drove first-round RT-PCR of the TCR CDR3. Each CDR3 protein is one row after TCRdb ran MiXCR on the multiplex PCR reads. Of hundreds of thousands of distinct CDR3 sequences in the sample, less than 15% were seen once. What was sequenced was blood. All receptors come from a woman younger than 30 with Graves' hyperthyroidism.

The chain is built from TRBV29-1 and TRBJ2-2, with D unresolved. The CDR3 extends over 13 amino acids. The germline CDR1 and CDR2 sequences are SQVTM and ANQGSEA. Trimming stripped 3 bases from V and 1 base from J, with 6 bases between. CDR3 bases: TGCAGCGTTGACCAGGAGAACACCGGGGAGCTGTTTTTT. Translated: CSVDQENTGELFF.

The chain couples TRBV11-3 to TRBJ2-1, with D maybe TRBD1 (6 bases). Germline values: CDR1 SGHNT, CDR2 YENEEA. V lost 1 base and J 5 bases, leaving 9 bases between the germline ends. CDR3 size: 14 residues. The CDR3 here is CASSLGPGDNEQFF. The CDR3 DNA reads TGTGCCAGCAGCTTAGGGCCAGGGGACAATGAGCAGTTCTTC.

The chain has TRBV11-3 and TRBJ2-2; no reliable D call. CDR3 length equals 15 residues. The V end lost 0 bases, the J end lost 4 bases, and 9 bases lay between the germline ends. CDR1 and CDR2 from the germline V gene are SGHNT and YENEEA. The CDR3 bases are TGTGCCAGCAGCTTAGAAGGCTGGAGCACCGGGGAGCTGTTTTTT. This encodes CASSLEGWSTGELFF.

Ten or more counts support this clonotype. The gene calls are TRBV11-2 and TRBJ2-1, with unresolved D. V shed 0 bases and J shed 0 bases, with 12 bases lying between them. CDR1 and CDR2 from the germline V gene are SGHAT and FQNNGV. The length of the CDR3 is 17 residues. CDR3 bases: TGTGCCAGCAGCTTAGATGGGTGGCTGAGCTCCTACAATGAGCAGTTCTTC. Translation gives CASSLDGWLSSYNEQFF.

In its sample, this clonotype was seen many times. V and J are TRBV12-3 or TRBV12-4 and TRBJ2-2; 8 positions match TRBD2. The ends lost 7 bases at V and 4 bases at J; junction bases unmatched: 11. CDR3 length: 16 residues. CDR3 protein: CASNHPGLVATGELFF. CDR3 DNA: TGTGCCAGCAACCACCCGGGACTAGTCGCCACCGGGGAGCTGTTTTTT.

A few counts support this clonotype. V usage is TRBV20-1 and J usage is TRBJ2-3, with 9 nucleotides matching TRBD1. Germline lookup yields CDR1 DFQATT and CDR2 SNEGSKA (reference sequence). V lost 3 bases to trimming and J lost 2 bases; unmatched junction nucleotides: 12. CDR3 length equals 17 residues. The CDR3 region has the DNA TGCAGTGCTAGCCGGGACAGGGATTTCGGCCACACAGATACGCAGTATTTT. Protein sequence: CSASRDRDFGHTDTQYF.

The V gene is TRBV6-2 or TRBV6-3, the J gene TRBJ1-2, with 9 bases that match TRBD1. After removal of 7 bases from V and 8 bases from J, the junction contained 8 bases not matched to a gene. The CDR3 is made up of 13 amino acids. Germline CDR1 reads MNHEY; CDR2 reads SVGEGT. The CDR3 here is CASTDRGMKGYTF. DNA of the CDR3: TGTGCCAGCACCGACAGGGGGATGAAAGGCTACACCTTC.

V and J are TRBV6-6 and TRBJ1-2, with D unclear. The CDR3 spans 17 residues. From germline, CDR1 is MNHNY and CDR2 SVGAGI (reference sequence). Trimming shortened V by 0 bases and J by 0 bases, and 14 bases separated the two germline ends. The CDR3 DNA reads TGTGCCAGCAGTTACTCGATAATCGATCCCACTAACTATGGCTACACCTTC. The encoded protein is CASSYSIIDPTNYGYTF.

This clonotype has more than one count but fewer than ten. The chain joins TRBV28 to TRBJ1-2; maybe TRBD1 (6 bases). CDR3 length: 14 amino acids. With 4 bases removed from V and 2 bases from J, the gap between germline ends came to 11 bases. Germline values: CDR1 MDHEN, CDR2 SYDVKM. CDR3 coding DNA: TGTGCCAGCAGTTCTCCGGGGGCCAACTATGGCTACACCTTC. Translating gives CASSSPGANYGYTF.

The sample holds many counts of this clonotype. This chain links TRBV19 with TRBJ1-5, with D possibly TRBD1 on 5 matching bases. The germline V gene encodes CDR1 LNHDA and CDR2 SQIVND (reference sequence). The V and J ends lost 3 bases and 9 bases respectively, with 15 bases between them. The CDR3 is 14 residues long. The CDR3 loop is CASSIKPRGWPQHF. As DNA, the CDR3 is TGTGCCAGTAGTATCAAGCCCCGGGGCTGGCCCCAGCATTTT.

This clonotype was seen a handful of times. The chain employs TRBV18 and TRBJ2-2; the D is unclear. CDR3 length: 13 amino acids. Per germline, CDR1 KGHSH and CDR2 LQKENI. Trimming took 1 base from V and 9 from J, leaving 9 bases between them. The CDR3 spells CASSPQGRWELFF. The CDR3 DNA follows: TGTGCCAGCTCACCACAAGGAAGGTGGGAGCTGTTTTTT.

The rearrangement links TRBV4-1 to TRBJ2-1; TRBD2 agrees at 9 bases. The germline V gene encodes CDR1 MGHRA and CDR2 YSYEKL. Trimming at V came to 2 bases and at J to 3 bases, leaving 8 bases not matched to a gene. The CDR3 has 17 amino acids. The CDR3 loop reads CASSQPLAGVRYNEQFF. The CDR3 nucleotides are TGCGCCAGCAGCCAACCCTTAGCGGGAGTCCGCTACAATGAGCAGTTCTTC.

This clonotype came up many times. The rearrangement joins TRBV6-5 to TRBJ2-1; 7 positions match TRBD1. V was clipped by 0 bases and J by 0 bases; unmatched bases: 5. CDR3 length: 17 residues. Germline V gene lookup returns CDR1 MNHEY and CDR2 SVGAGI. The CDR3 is CASSYSGTALSYNEQFF. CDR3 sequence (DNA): TGTGCCAGCAGTTACTCGGGGACAGCACTCTCCTACAATGAGCAGTTCTTC.

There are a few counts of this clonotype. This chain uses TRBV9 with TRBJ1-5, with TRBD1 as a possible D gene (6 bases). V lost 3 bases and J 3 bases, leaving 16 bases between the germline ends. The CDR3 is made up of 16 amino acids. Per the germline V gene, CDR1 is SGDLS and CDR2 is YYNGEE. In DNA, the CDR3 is TGTGCCAGCAGCGCGTACGAGGGGGGGCCCAATCAGCCCCAGCATTTT. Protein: CASSAYEGGPNQPQHF.

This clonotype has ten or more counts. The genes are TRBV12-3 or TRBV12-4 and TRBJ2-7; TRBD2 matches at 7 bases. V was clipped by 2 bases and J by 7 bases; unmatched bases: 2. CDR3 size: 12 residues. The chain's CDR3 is CASSLWGGEQYF. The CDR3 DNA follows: TGTGCCAGCAGTTTATGGGGGGGTGAGCAGTACTTC.

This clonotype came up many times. The CDR3 DNA follows: TGTGCCAGCAGTTCGGACAGAAAAGAGACCCAGTACTTC. Protein: CASSSDRKETQYF. The V and J genes are TRBV27 and TRBJ2-5, with D tentatively TRBD1 (6 bases). Deletions cut 4 bases from V and 3 bases from J, with 9 bases between. This CDR3 has 13 amino acids. In germline, CDR1 is MNHEY, CDR2 SMNVEV (reference sequence).

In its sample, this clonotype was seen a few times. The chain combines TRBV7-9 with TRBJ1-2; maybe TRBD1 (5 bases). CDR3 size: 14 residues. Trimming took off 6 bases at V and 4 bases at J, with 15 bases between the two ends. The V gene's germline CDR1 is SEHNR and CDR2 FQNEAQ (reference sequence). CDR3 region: CASRTDDRSYGYTF. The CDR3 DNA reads TGTGCCAGCAGGACTGACGACAGATCCTATGGCTACACCTTC.

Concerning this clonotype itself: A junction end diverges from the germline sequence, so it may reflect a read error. This chain's CDR3 is CASSILDTGEPFF. The DNA of the CDR3 is TGTGCCAGCTCGATATTGGACACCGGGGAGCCGTTTTTT. The gene calls are TRBV18 and TRBJ2-2; D tentatively fits TRBD1 or TRBD2 (5 bases each). Germline CDR1 reads KGHSH; CDR2 reads LQKENI. CDR3 length equals 13 residues.

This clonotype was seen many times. CDR3 sequence reads: CASSKQGEVLGNIQYF. The CDR3 DNA reads as TGTGCCAGCAGTAAACAGGGTGAGGTATTAGGAAACATTCAGTACTTC. The chain carries TRBV6-1 and TRBJ2-4, with a tentative D call TRBD1 (6 bases). V lost 5 bases, J lost 6 bases, and 20 bases lay in between. The CDR3 extends over 16 amino acids. Germline V gene lookup returns CDR1 MNHNS and CDR2 SASEGT.

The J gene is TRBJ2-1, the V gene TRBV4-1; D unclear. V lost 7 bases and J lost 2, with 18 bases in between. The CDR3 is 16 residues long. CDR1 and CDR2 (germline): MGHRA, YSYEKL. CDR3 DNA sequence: TGCGCCAGCACTCATAATGGGGAACTAACCTACAATGAGCAGTTCTTC. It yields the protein CASTHNGELTYNEQFF.

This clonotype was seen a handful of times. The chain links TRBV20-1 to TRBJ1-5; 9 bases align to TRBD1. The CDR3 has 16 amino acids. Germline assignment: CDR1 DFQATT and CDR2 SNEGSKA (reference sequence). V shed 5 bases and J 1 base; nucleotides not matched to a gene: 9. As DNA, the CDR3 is TGCAGTGCTCCTACAGGGGGCAGGAGGAGCAATCAGCCCCAGCATTTT. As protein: CSAPTGGRRSNQPQHF.

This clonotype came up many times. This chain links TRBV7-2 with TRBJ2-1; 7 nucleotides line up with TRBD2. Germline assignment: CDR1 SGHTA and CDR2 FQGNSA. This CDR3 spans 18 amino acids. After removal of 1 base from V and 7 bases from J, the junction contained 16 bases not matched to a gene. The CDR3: CASSLGWAGVGSGNEQFF. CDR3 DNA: TGTGCCAGCAGCTTAGGCTGGGCGGGAGTGGGCTCGGGGAATGAGCAGTTCTTC. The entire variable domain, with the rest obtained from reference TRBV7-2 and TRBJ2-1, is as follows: GAGVSQSPSNKVTEKGKDVELRCDPISGHTALYWYRQSLGQGLEFLIYFQGNSAPDKSGLPSDRFSAERTGGSVSTLTIQRTQQEDSAVYLCASSLGWAGVGSGNEQFFGPGTRLTVL.

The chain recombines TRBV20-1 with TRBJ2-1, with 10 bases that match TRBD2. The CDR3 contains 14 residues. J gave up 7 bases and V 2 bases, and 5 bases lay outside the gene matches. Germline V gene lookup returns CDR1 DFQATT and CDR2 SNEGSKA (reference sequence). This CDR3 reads CSARLAGDWNEQFF. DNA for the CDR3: TGCAGTGCTAGACTAGCGGGAGACTGGAATGAGCAGTTCTTC.

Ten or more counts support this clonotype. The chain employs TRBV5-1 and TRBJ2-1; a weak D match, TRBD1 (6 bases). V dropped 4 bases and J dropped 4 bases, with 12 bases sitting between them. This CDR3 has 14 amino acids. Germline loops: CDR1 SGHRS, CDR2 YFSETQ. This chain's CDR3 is CASSPGDNYNEQFF. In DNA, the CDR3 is TGCGCCAGCAGCCCAGGGGACAATTACAATGAGCAGTTCTTC.

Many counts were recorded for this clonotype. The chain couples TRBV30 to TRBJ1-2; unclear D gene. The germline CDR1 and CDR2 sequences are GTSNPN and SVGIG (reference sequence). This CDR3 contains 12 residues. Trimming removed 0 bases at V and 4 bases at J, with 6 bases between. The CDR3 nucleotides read TGTGCCTGGAGTGTACACGTCTATGGCTACACCTTC. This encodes CAWSVHVYGYTF.

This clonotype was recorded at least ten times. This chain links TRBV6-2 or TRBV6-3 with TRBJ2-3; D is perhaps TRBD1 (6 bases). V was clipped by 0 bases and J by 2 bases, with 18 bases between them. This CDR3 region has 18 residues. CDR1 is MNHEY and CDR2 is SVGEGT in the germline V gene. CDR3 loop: CASSYSTHPGQNTDTQYF. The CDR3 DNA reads TGTGCCAGCAGTTACTCGACACACCCGGGACAAAACACAGATACGCAGTATTTT.

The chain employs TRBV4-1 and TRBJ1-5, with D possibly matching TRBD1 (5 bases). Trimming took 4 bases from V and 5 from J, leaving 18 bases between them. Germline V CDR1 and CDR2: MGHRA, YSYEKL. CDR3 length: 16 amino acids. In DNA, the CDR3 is TGCGCCAGCAGCCTCAATTTAGGGGTTTGGCATCAGCCCCAGCATTTT. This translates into CASSLNLGVWHQPQHF.